The source of this T cell receptor (beta chain) is a study of CD8+ T cells in alopecia areata. Study-wide findings and caveats: Among patients, TCR sharing was less clear than in mice, a difference possibly due in part to HLA diversity in the patient population. Tissue-resident alphabeta T cells belonging to normal skin likewise get sequenced within scalp specimens.

Treatment indicated: oral pan-JAK inhibitor, 5-10 mg twice daily. Following RNA extraction, reverse transcription yielded cDNA that acted as the sequencing template. The table came from immunoSEQ multiplex PCR; TCRdb's copy has only in-frame clones and leaves some out. The table records about 200,000 clones, 50% to 60% of them present only once. The CDR3 totals 15 residues. J was trimmed by 4 bases and V by 5 bases; bases with no gene match: 3. From germline, CDR1 is MDHEN and CDR2 SYDVKM. This clone was seen more than once but under ten times. What it recognizes is unknown. V gene TRBV28 combines with J gene TRBJ2-5; 14 positions match TRBD2. The TCR was taken from a human donor with alopecia areata. The sequenced sample was CD4+ T cells sorted from blood, obtained at week 4, from a patient treated with tofacitinib. DNA of the CDR3: TGTGCCAGCAGTCCCGGACTAGCGGGGGGAGAGACCCAGTACTTC. Residues: CASSPGLAGGETQYF.